The T cell receptor (beta chain) described here comes from a study of Ad26.COV2.S vaccination and SARS-CoV-2 variants. The study, taken as a whole, reports: There was reportedly substantial breadth in spike-specific CD8+ and CD4+ T cell responses after vaccination.

The germline gives CDR1 SGDLS, CDR2 YYNGEE. J lost 5 bases, V lost 0 bases, and 10 bases had no gene match. The CDR3 spans 17 residues. Here immunoSEQ multiplex PCR was the method, and the copy in TCRdb shows in-frame clones only, minus some. The data contain roughly 380,000 clones, under 95% of them singletons. Note on this clone: Its target is unknown.

The TCR was taken from a human donor who had recovered from COVID-19. J is TRBJ1-4 and V is TRBV9; 7 positions agree with TRBD1. Specimen: peripheral blood, collected after recovery from COVID-19. The CDR3, as DNA: TGTGCCAGCAGCGTAGGAAGATCGGGACAGCAAAATGAAAAACTGTTTTTT. It translates to CASSVGRSGQQNEKLFF.